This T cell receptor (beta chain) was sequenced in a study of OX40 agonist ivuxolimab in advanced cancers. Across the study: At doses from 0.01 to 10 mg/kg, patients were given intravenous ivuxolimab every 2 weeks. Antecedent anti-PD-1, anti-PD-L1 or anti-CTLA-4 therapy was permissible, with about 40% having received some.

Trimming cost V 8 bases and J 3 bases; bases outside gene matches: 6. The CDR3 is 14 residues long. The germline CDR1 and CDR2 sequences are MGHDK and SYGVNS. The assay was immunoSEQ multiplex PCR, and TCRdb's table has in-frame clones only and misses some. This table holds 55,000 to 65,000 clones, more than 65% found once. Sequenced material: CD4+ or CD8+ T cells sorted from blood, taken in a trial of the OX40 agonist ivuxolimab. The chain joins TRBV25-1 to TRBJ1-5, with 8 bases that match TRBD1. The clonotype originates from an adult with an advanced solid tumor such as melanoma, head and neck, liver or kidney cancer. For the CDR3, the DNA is TGTGCCAGCCGAGGACAGGGAATCAATCAGCCCCAGCATTTT. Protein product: CASRGQGINQPQHF. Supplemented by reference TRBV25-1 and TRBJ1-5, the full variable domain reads EADIYQTPRYLVIGTGKKITLECSQTMGHDKMYWYQQDPGMELHLIHYSYGVNSTEKGDLSSESTVSRIRTEHFPLTLESARPSHTSQYLCASRGQGINQPQHFGDGTRLSIL.